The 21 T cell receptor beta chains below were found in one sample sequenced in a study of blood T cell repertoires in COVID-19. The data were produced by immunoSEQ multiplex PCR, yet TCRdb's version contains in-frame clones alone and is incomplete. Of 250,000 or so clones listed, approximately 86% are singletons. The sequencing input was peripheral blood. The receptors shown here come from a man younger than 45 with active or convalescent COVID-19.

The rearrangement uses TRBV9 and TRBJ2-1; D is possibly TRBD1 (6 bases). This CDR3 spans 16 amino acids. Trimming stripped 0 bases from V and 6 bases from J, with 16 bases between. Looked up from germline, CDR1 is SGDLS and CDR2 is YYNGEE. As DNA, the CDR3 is TGTGCCAGCAGCGTAGAGGGGGTCGAGGCCCCCAATGAGCAGTTCTTC. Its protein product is CASSVEGVEAPNEQFF. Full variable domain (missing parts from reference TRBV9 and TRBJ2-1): DSGVTQTPKHLITATGQRVTLRCSPRSGDLSVYWYQQSLDQGLQFLIQYYNGEERAKGNILERFSAQQFPDLHSELNLSSLELGDSALYFCASSVEGVEAPNEQFFGPGTRLTVL.

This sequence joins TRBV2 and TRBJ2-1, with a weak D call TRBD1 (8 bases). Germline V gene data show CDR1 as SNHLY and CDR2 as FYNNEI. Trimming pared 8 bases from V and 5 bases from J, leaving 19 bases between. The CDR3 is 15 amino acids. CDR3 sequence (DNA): TGTGCCAGCCGGCTGACAGGGGAGGGGGACAATGAGCAGTTCTTC. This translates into CASRLTGEGDNEQFF.

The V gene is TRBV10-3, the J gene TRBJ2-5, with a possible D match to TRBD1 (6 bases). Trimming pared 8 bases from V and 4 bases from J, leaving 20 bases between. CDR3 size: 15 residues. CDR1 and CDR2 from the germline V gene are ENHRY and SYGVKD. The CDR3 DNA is TGTGCCATCCCCGTCGTCGGACAGACCGTAGAGACCCAGTACTTC. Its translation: CAIPVVGQTVETQYF.

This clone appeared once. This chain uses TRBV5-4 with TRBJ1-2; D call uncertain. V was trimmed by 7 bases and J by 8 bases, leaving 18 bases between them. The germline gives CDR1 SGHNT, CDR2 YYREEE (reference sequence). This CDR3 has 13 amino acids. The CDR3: CASGSFVPRGYTF. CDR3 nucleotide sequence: TGTGCCAGCGGCTCCTTTGTACCTCGGGGCTACACCTTC.

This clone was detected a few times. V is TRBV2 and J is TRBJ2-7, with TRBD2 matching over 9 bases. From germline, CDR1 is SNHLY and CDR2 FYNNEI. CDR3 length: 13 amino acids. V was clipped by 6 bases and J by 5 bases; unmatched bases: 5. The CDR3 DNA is TGTGCCAGCAGGAGGCGGGGGGGCCACGAGCAGTACTTC. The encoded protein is CASRRRGGHEQYF.

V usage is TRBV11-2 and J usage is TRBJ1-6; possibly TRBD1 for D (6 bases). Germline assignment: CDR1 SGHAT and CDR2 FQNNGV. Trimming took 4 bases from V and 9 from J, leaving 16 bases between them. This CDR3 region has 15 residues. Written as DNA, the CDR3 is TGTGCCAGCAGCTGGGGCCCAGGGGATTCTTCACCCCTCCACTTT. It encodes CASSWGPGDSSPLHF.

The chain's CDR3 is CASSPAGGGKTGELFF. Here the CDR3 DNA reads TGCGCCAGCAGCCCCGCGGGGGGGGGAAAAACCGGGGAGCTGTTTTTT. The chain joins TRBV4-1 to TRBJ2-2, with TRBD2 matching over 9 bases. Germline values: CDR1 MGHRA, CDR2 YSYEKL. The CDR3 loop spans 16 amino acids. With V trimmed by 4 bases and J by 5 bases, 8 bases remained unmatched.

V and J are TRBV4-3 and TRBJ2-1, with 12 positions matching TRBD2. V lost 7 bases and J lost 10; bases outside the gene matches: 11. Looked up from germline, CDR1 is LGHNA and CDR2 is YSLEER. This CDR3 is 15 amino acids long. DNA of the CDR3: TGCGCCAGCACCTATGGGGCTAGCGGGGGGGCGGAGCAGTTCTTC. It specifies CASTYGASGGAEQFF.

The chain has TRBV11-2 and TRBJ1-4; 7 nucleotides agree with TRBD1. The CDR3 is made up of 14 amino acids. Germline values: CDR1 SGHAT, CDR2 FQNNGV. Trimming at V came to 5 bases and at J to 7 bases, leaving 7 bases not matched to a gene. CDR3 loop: CASSPRQGTEKLFF. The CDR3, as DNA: TGTGCCAGCAGCCCGAGACAGGGTACTGAAAAACTGTTTTTT.

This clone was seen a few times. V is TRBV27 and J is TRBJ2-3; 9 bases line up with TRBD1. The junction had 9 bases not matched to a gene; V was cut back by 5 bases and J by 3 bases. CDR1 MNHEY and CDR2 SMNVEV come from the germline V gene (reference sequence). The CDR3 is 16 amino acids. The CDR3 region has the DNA TGTGCCAGCAGTAGCCGGACAGGGGTTGATACAGATACGCAGTATTTT. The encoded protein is CASSSRTGVDTDTQYF.

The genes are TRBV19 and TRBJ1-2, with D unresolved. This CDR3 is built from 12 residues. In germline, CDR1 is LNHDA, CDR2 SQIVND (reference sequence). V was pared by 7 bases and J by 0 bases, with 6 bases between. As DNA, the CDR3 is TGTGCCAGTACCACAGCTAACTATGGCTACACCTTC. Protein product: CASTTANYGYTF.

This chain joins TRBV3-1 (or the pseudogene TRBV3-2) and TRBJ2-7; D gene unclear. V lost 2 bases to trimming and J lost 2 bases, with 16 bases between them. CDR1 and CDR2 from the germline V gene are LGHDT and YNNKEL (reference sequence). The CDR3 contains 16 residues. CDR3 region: CASSQSDTVRTYEQYF. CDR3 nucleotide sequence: TGTGCCAGCAGCCAAAGTGACACTGTTCGTACCTACGAGCAGTACTTC.

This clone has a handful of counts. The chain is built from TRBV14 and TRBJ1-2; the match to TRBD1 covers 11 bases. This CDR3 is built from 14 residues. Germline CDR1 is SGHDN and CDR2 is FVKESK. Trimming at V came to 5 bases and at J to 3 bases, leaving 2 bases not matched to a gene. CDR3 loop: CASSGTGGYYGYTF. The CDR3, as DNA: TGTGCCAGCAGCGGGACAGGGGGTTACTATGGCTACACCTTC.

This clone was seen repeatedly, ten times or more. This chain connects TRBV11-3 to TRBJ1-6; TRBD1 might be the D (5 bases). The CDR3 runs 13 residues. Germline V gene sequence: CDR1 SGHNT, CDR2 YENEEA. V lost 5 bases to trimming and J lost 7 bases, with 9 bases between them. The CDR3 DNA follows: TGTGCCAGCAGCCGACAGTTAAATTCACCCCTCCACTTT. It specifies CASSRQLNSPLHF.

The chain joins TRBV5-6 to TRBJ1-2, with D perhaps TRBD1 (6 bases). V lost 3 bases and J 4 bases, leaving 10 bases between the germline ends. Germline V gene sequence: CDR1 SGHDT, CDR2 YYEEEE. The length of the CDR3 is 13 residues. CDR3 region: CASSSGTFYGYTF. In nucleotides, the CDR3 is TGTGCCAGCAGCTCAGGGACATTCTATGGCTACACCTTC.

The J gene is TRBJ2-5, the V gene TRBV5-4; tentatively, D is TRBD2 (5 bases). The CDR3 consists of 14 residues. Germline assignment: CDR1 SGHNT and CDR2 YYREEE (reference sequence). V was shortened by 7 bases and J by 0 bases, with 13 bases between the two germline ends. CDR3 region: CASGWVGNQETQYF. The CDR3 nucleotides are TGTGCCAGCGGCTGGGTCGGGAACCAAGAGACCCAGTACTTC.

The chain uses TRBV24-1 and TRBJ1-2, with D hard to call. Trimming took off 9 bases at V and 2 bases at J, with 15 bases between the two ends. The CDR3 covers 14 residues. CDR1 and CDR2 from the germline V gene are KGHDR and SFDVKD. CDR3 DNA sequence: TGTGCCACCCCCCCTTTGATGGGCAACTATGGCTACACCTTC. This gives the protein CATPPLMGNYGYTF.

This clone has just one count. CDR3 amino acids: CASSLGPGYGYTF. The CDR3 DNA reads as TGTGCCAGCAGCTTAGGTCCCGGCTATGGCTACACCTTC. V usage is TRBV7-8 and J usage is TRBJ1-2, with unresolved D. The V end lost 1 base, the J end lost 4 bases, and 7 bases lay between the germline ends. Germline-derived CDR1 and CDR2 are SGHVS and FQNEAQ. The CDR3 runs to 13 residues.

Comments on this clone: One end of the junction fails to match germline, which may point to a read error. CDR3 coding DNA: TGTGCCAGCAGCTTGGGGACAGGGGGATTT. Translating gives CASSLGTGGF. The chain couples TRBV5-8 to TRBJ1-1; 10 nucleotides agree with TRBD1. The CDR3 length is 10 residues. CDR1 SGHTS and CDR2 YDEGEE come from the germline V gene.

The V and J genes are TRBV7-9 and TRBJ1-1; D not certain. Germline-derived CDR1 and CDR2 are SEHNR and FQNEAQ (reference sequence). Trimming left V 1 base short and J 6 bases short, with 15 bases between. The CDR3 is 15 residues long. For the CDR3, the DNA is TGTGCCAGCAGCTTAGTTAGCGGGAGTCACGCTGAAGCTTTCTTT. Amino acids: CASSLVSGSHAEAFF.

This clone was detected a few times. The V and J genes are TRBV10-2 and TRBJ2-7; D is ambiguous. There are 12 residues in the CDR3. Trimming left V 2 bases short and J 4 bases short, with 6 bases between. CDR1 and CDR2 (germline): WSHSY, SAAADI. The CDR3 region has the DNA TGCGCCAGCAGTGAGCGTCGTTACGAGCAGTACTTC. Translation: CASSERRYEQYF.